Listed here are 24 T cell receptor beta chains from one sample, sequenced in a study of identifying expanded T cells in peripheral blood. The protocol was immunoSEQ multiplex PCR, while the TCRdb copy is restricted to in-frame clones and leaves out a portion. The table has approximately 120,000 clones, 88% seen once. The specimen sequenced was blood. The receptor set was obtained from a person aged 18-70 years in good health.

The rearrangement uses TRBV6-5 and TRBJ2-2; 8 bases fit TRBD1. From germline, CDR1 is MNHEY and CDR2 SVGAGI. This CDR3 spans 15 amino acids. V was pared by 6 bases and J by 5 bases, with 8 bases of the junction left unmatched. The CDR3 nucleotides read TGTGCCAGCAGCCCAACAGGGGGTAGGACCGGGGAGCTGTTTTTT. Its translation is CASSPTGGRTGELFF.

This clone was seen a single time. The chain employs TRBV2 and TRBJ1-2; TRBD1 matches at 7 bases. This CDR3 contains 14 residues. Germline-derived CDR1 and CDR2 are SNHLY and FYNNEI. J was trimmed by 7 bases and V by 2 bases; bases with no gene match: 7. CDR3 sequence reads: CASSESRSGGGYTF. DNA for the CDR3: TGTGCCAGCAGTGAAAGCCGGTCAGGGGGTGGCTACACCTTC.

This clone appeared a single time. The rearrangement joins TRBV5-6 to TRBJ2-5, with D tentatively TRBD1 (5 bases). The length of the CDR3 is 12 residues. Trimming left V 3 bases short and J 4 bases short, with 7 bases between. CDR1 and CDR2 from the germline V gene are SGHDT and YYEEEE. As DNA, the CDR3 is TGTGCCAGCAGCTCAAGGGGAGAGACCCAGTACTTC. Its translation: CASSSRGETQYF.

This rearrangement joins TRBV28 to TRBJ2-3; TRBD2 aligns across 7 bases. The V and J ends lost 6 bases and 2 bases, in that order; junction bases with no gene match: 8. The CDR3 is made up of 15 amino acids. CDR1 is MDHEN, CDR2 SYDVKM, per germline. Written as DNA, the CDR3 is TGTGCCAGCAGAGACGGCGGGAGTTTCACAGATACGCAGTATTTT. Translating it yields CASRDGGSFTDTQYF.

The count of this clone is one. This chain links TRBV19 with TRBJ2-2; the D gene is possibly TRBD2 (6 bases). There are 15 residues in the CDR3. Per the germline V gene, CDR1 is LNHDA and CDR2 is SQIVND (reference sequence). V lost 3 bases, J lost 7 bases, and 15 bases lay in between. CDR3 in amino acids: CASSIGSAGGGELFF. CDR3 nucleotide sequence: TGTGCCAGTAGTATTGGGTCTGCCGGGGGCGGGGAGCTGTTTTTT.

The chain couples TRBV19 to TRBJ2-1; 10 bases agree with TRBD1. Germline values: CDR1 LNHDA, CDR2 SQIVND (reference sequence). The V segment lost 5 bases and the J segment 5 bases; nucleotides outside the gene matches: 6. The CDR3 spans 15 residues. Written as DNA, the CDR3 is TGTGCCAGTAGTGGCGGGACAGGGGCGAACAATGAGCAGTTCTTC. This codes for CASSGGTGANNEQFF.

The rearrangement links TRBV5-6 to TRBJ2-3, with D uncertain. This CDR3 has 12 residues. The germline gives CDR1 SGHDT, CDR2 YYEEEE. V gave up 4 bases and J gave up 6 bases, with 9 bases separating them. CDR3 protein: CASSRAADTQYF. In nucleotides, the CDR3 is TGTGCCAGCAGCCGGGCGGCGGATACGCAGTATTTT.

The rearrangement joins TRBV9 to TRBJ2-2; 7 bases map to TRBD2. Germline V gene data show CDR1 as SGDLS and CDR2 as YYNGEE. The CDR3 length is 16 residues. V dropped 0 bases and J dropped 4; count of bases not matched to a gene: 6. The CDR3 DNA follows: TGTGCCAGCAGCGTAGACGGGAGGTTAGGCACCGGGGAGCTGTTTTTT. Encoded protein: CASSVDGRLGTGELFF.

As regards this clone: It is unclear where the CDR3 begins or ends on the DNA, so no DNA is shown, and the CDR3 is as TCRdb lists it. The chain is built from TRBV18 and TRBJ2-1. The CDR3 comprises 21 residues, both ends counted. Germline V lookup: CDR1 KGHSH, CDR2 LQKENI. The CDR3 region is CASSPSDIAYNEQFFGPGQFF.

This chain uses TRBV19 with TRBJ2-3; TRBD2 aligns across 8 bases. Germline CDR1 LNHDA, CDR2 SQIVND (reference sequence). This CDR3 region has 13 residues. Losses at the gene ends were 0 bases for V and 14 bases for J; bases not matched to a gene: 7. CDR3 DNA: TGTGCCAGTAGTATAGATAAGGCCGGGGGGGCGTATTTT. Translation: CASSIDKAGGAYF.

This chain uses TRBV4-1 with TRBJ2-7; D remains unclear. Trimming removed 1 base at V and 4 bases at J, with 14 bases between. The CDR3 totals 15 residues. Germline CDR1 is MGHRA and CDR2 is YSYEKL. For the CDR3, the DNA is TGCGCCAGCAGCCAAGTTTCTCCTAGTTCATACGAGCAGTACTTC. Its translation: CASSQVSPSSYEQYF.

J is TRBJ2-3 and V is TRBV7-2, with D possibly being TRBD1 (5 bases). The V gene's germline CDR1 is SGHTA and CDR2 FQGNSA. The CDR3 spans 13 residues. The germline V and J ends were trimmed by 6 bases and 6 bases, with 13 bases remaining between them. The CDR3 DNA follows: TGTGCCAGCAGTAGGACAAGCGTTGATACGCAGTATTTT. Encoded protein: CASSRTSVDTQYF.

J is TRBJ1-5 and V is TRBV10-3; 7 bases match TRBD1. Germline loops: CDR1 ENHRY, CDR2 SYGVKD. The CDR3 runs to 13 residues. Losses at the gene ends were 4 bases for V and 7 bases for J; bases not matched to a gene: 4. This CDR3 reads CAISAGGEQPQHF. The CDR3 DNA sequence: TGTGCCATCAGTGCAGGGGGTGAGCAGCCCCAGCATTTT.

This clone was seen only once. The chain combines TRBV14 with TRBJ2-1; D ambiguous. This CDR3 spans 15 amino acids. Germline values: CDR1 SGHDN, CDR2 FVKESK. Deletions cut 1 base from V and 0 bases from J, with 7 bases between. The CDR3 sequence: CASSQVWSSYNEQFF. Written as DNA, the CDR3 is TGTGCCAGCAGCCAAGTCTGGAGCTCCTACAATGAGCAGTTCTTC.

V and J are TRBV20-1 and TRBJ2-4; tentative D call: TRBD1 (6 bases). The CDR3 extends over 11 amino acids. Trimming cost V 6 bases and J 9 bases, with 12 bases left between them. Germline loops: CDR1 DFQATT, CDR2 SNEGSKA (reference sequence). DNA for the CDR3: TGCAGTGCCGAACAGGGAGTCATTCAGTACTTC. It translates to CSAEQGVIQYF.

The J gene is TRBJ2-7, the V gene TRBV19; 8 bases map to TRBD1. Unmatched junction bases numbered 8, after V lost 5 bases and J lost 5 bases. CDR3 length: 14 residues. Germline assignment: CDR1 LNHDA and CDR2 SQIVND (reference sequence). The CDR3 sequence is CASSPRQGYHEQYF. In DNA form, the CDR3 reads TGTGCCAGTAGTCCCCGACAGGGGTACCACGAGCAGTACTTC.

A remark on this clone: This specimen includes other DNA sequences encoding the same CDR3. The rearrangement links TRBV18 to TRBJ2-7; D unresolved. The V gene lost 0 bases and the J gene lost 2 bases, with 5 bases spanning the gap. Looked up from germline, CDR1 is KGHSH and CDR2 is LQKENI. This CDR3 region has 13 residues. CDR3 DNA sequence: TGTGCCAGCTCACCACCAGAGCCCTACGAGCAGTACTTC. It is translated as CASSPPEPYEQYF. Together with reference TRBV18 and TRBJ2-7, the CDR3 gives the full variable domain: NAGVMQNPRHLVRRRGQEARLRCSPMKGHSHVYWYRQLPEEGLKFMVYLQKENIIDESGMPKERFSAEFPKEGPSILRIQQVVRGDSAAYFCASSPPEPYEQYFGPGTRLTVT.

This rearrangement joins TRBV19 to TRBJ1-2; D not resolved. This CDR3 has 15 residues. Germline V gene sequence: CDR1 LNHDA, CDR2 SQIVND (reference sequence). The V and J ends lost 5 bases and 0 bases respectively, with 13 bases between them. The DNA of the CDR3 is TGTGCCAGTAGTGTGCAGACCGGTCCTAACTATGGCTACACCTTC. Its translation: CASSVQTGPNYGYTF.

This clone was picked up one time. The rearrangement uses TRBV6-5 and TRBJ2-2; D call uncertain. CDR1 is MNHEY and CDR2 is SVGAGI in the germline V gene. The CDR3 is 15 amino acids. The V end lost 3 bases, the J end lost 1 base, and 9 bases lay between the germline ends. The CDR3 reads CASSYRWQNTGELFF. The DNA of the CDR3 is TGTGCCAGCAGTTATAGGTGGCAGAACACCGGGGAGCTGTTTTTT.

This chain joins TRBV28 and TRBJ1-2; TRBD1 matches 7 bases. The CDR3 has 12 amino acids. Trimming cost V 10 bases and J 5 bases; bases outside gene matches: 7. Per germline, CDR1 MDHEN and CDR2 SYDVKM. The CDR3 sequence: CATVTGAYGYTF. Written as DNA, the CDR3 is TGTGCCACCGTAACAGGGGCTTATGGCTACACCTTC.

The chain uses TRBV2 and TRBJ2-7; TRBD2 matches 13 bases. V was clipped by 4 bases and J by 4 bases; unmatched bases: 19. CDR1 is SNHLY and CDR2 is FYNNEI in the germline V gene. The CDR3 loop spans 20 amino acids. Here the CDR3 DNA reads TGTGCCAGCAGTGTGAGGGGCTACGGGACTAGCGGGACGAATCATTACGAGCAGTACTTC. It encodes CASSVRGYGTSGTNHYEQYF.

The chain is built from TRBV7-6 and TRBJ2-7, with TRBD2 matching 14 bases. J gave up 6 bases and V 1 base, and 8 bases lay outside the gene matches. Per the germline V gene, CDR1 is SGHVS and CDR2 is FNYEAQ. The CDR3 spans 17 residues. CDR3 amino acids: CASSLGGGTSGRREQYF. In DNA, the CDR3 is TGTGCCAGCAGCTTAGGGGGAGGGACTAGCGGGAGACGCGAGCAGTACTTC.

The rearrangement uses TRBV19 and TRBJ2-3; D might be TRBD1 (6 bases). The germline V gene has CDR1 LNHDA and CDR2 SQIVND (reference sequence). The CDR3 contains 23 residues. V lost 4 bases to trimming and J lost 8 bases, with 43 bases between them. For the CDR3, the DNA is TGTGCCAGTAGTAGCCACGGACAGATCCGCACAGATACCCTCGGTAATAGGATTCCTACGCAGTATTTT. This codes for CASSSHGQIRTDTLGNRIPTQYF.

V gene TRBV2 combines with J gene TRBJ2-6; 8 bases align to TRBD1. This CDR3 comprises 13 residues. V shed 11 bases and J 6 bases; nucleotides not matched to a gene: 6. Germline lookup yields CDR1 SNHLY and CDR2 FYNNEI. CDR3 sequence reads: CAGATGEANVLTF. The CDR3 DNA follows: TGTGCCGGGGCGACAGGGGAGGCCAACGTCCTGACTTTC.